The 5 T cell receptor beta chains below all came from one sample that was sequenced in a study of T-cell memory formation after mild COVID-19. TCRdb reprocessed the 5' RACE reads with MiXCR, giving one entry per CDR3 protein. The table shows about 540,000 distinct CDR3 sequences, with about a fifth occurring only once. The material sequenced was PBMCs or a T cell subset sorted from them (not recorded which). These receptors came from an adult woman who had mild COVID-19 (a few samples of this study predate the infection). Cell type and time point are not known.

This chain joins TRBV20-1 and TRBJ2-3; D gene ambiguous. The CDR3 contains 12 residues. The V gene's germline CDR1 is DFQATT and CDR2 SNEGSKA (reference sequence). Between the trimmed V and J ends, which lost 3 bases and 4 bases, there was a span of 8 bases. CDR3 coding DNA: TGCAGTGCTAGTATGGGTGCAGATACGCAGTATTTT. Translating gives CSASMGADTQYF.

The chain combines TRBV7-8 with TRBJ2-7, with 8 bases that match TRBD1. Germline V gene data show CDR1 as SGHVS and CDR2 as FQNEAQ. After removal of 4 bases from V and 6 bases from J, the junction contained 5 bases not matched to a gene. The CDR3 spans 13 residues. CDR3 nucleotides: TGTGCCAGCAGCTACCCAGGGGGCGGCGAGCAGTACTTC. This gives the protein CASSYPGGGEQYF. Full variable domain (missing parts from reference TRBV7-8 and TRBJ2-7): GAGVSQSPRYKVAKRGQDVALRCDPISGHVSLFWYQQALGQGPEFLTYFQNEAQLDKSGLPSDRFFAERPEGSVSTLKIQRTQQEDSAVYLCASSYPGGGEQYFGPGTRLTVT.

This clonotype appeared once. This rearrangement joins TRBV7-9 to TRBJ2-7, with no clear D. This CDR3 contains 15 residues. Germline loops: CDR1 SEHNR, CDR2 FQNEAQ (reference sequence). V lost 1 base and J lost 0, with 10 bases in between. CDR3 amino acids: CASSLGPAGSYEQYF. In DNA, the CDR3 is TGTGCCAGCAGCTTAGGGCCAGCTGGCTCCTACGAGCAGTACTTC.

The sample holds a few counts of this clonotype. This CDR3 reads CASSLGLFNQPQHF. CDR3 in DNA: TGTGCCAGCAGTCTTGGACTGTTCAATCAGCCCCAGCATTTT. The chain recombines TRBV12-3 or TRBV12-4 with TRBJ1-5; D is ambiguous. Trimming removed 5 bases at V and 3 bases at J, with 11 bases between. CDR3 size: 14 residues.

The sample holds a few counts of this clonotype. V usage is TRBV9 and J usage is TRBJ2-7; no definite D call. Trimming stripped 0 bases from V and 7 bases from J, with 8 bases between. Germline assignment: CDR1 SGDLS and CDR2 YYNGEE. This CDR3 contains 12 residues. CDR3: CASSVEGREQYF. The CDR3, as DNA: TGTGCCAGCAGCGTAGAAGGTCGGGAGCAGTACTTC.